This record looks at one T cell receptor (beta chain) sequence and its context. Primers included in the PCR were 60 Vbeta and 13 Jbeta primers. Measured with immunoSEQ multiplex PCR; TCRdb has only the in-frame clones, and not every one. The profile shows about 170,000 clones, roughly 72% of them singletons. The data originate from a study of cytomegalovirus exposure and HLA in healthy donors. The ends were cut back, 9 bases at V and 3 bases at J, with 20 bases in the middle. Germline loops: CDR1 MGHRA, CDR2 YSYEKL. The CDR3 covers 15 residues. The sequence was collected from a woman younger than 45 in good health and CMV-seropositive. Sequenced input: PBMCs. The chain carries TRBV4-1 and TRBJ1-1; D possibly corresponds to TRBD1 (5 bases). The DNA of the CDR3 is TGCGCCAGTAACGCTATGAAGGACACGGACACTGAAGCTTTCTTT. Protein product: CASNAMKDTDTEAFF.